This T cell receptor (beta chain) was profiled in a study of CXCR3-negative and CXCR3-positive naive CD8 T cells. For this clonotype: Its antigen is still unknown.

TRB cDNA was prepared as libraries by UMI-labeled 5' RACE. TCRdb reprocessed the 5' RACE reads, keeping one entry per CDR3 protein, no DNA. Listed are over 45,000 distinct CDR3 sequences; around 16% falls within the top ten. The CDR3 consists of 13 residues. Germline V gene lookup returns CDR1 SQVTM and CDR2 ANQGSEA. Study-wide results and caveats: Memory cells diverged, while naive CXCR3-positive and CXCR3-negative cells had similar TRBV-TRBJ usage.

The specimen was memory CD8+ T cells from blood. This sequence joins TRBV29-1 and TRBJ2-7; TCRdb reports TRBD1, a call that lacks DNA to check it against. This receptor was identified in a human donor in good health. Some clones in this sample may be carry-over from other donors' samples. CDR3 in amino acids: CSVSAGTAYEQYF.